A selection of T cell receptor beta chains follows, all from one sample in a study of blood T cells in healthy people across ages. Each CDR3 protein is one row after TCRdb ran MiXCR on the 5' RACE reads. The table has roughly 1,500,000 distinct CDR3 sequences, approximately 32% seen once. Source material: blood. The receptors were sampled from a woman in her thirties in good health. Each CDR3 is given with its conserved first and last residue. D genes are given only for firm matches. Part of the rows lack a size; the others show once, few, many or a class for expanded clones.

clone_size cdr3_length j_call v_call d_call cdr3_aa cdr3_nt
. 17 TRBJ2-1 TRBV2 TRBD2 CASAIESSGSSYNEQFF TGTGCCAGCGCTATCGAATCTAGCGGGAGTTCCTACAATGAGCAGTTCTTC
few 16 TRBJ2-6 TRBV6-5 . CASYSPQTSGANVLTF TGTGCCAGTTACAGTCCCCAGACCTCTGGGGCCAACGTCCTGACTTTC
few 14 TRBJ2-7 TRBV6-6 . CASNFLRGVYEQYF TGTGCCAGCAATTTCCTTAGGGGTGTCTACGAGCAGTACTTC
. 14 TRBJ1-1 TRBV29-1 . CSVAAWTANTEAFF TGCAGCGTTGCCGCTTGGACGGCGAACACTGAAGCTTTCTTT
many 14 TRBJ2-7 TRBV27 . CASSFRSSFYEQYF TGTGCCAGCAGTTTCCGGAGCTCTTTCTACGAGCAGTACTTC
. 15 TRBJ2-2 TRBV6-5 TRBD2 CASSYPSGSTGELFF TGTGCCAGCAGTTACCCTAGCGGGAGTACCGGGGAGCTGTTTTTT
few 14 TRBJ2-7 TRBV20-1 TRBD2 CSASFLAGSYEQYF TGCAGTGCTAGCTTCCTAGCGGGATCCTACGAGCAGTACTTC
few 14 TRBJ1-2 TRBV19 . CASSPQGLGYGYTF TGTGCCAGTAGCCCCCAGGGGCTAGGGTATGGCTACACCTTC
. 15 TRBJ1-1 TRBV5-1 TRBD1 CASSLGTGWDTEAFF TGCGCCAGCAGCCTAGGGACAGGTTGGGACACTGAAGCTTTCTTT
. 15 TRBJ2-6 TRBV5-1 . CASSPRGFGANVLTF TGCGCCAGCAGCCCAAGGGGGTTTGGGGCCAACGTCCTGACTTTC
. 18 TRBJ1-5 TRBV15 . CATSKAPPAGYSNQPQHF TGTGCCACCAGTAAGGCCCCCCCGGCGGGGTATAGCAATCAGCCCCAGCATTTT
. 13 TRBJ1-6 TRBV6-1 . CAGKWTDYSPLHF TGTGCCGGGAAGTGGACAGATTACTCACCCCTCCACTTT
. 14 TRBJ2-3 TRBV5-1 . CASSLGPQSDTQYF TGCGCCAGCAGCTTGGGACCTCAGAGCGATACGCAGTATTTT
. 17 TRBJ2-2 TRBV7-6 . CASSLVFTGPSTGELFF TGTGCCAGCAGCTTAGTTTTCACAGGGCCTTCCACCGGGGAGCTGTTTTTT
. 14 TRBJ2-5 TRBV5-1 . CASSSLESRQTQYF TGCGCCAGCAGCTCCCTTGAAAGCCGGCAGACCCAGTACTTC
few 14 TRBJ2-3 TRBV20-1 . CSARDPRSTDTQYF TGCAGTGCTAGAGATCCCCGAAGCACAGATACGCAGTATTTT
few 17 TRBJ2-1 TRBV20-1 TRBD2 CSAPTAGTSGGADEQFF TGCAGTGCCCCAACAGCCGGGACTAGCGGGGGGGCCGATGAGCAGTTCTTC
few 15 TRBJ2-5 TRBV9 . CASSQVGGAKETQYF TGTGCCAGCAGCCAGGTGGGGGGGGCGAAAGAGACCCAGTACTTC
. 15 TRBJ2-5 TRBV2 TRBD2 CASSEGWGGSETQYF TGTGCCAGCAGTGAAGGGTGGGGGGGGTCAGAGACCCAGTACTTC
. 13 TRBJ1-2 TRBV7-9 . CASSPTLPYGYTF TGTGCCAGCAGCCCGACACTCCCCTATGGCTACACCTTC
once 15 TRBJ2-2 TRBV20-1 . CSARDQWGITGELFF TGCAGTGCTAGGGACCAGTGGGGGATAACCGGGGAGCTGTTTTTT
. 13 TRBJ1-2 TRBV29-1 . CSVEERDSGGYTF TGCAGCGTTGAAGAGAGGGACTCGGGTGGCTACACCTTC
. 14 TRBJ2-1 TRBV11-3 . CASSSGGRGNEQFF TGTGCCAGCAGCTCCGGGGGGCGGGGAAATGAGCAGTTCTTC
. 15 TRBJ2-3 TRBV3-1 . CASSQGAVSADTQYF TGTGCCAGCAGCCAAGGCGCAGTGTCAGCAGATACGCAGTATTTT
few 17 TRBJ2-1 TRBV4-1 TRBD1 CASSQERRGPSYNEQFF TGCGCCAGCAGCCAAGAGCGTAGGGGGCCTTCCTACAATGAGCAGTTCTTC
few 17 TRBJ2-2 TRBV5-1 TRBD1 CASTLAGGLSNTGELFF TGCGCCAGCACCCTGGCAGGGGGCCTATCGAACACCGGGGAGCTGTTTTTT